The clone carrying this TCR beta chain was found once. The target antigen is unknown. These data are taken from a study of cytomegalovirus exposure and HLA in healthy donors. In the study overall: The use of the same platform for the 95 to 150 validation repertoires and the 600 to 800 first-cohort repertoires was reported by a later analysis.

Method: immunoSEQ multiplex PCR; TCRdb's copy keeps in-frame clones and lacks some. The repertoire holds 110,000 to 150,000 clones, with approximately 90% as singletons. The CDR3 runs 17 residues. CDR1 and CDR2 from the germline V gene are MGHDK and SYGVNS. V dropped 3 bases and J dropped 4 bases, with 21 bases sitting between them. Study outcomes and limitations: The study recorded more than 150 TCR beta chains that were cytomegalovirus-associated. For cytomegalovirus status, the classifier reportedly gave diagnoses with high specificity and sensitivity. A few chains tied to CMV proved CMV antigen-specific in vitro.

Material for sequencing was PBMCs. The receptor comes from a woman aged 30 to 39 in good health and CMV-seropositive. The chain employs TRBV25-1 and TRBJ1-2; D is unresolved. The CDR3 region has the DNA TGTGCCAGCAGTGATGGAAGAGGGCAAAGGAGTTTCTATGGCTACACCTTC. This gives the protein CASSDGRGQRSFYGYTF.